The 27 T cell receptor beta chains below were found in one sample sequenced in a study of neurological immune-mediated disorders. Described time point: technical triplicate 3. One entry per CDR3 protein, called by TCRdb with MiXCR from the 5' RACE reads. The sample includes about 45,000 distinct CDR3 sequences, 20% to 25% of them seen just once. Sequences were obtained from PBMCs. These receptors were obtained from a man aged 55 to 70 with HTLV-1-associated myelopathy (HAM/TSP).

Written as DNA, the CDR3 is TGCGCCAGCAGTGAGGCGGGGGGGCAAGATACGCAGTATTTT. This translates into CASSEAGGQDTQYF. V and J are TRBV10-1 and TRBJ2-3; 9 bases line up with TRBD2. Germline CDR1 WNHNN, CDR2 SYGVQD (reference sequence). J lost 5 bases, V lost 2 bases, and 2 bases had no gene match. The CDR3 contains 14 residues.

This clonotype was observed many times. The J gene is TRBJ1-2, the V gene TRBV12-3 or TRBV12-4, with no clear D. There are 14 residues in the CDR3. V was cut by 6 bases and J by 6 bases, with 17 bases left in between. CDR3 DNA: TGTGCCAGCAGCCCAGGACGGATTAAGGATGGCTACACCTTC. Translation: CASSPGRIKDGYTF.

This clonotype was recorded many times. DNA for the CDR3: TGTGCCAGCAGTCCCATGGGGGGCGGTGAAGCTTTCTTT. Amino acids: CASSPMGGGEAFF. The rearrangement links TRBV27 to TRBJ1-1; possible D gene TRBD1, 6 bases. Trimming pared 5 bases from V and 7 bases from J, leaving 14 bases between. This CDR3 is 13 amino acids long. Germline values: CDR1 MNHEY, CDR2 SMNVEV (reference sequence).

This clonotype was observed a few times. The junction departs from germline at one end; a sequencing error may be responsible. V usage is TRBV12-3 or TRBV12-4 and J usage is TRBJ1-1, with unresolved D. The CDR3 is 15 amino acids. CDR3 sequence reads: CVSSFRREMNTEAFF. As DNA, the CDR3 is TGTGTCAGCAGTTTTCGTAGGGAGATGAACACTGAAGCTTTCTTT.

J is TRBJ2-1 and V is TRBV2; 11 nucleotides match TRBD2. The CDR3 is made up of 15 amino acids. The J segment lost 5 bases and the V segment lost 9 bases, leaving 9 bases of the junction unmatched. Germline CDR1 reads SNHLY; CDR2 reads FYNNEI. CDR3 loop: CASVGSSGRNNEQFF. CDR3 nucleotide sequence: TGTGCCAGTGTAGGTTCTAGCGGGAGGAACAATGAGCAGTTCTTC.

This clonotype has a count of ten or more. J is TRBJ2-5 and V is TRBV10-3, with TRBD2 matching over 9 bases. Trimming at V came to 7 bases and at J to 1 base, leaving 4 bases not matched to a gene. The CDR3 extends over 14 amino acids. CDR1 and CDR2 from the germline V gene are ENHRY and SYGVKD. The CDR3 region is CAITWREGQETQYF. The CDR3 nucleotides are TGTGCCATCACTTGGCGGGAGGGCCAAGAGACCCAGTACTTC.

This clonotype was picked up many times. The rearrangement links TRBV5-6 to TRBJ2-3; no clear D. The germline V gene encodes CDR1 SGHDT and CDR2 YYEEEE. Trimming shortened V by 3 bases and J by 4 bases, and 12 bases separated the two germline ends. The CDR3 is 14 residues long. The CDR3 region has the DNA TGTGCCAGCAGCTCGGCTAGGTCCGCAGATACGCAGTATTTT. This sequence encodes CASSSARSADTQYF.

In its sample, this clonotype was seen many times. The V call is TRBV5-1, the J call TRBJ2-3; TRBD2 matches 8 bases. Germline V gene lookup returns CDR1 SGHRS and CDR2 YFSETQ. The CDR3 is made up of 14 amino acids. With 4 bases clipped from V and 2 bases from J, the junction kept 3 bases outside the gene matches. The CDR3 region is CASSPGGHTDTQYF. DNA of the CDR3: TGCGCCAGCAGCCCGGGAGGGCACACAGATACGCAGTATTTT.

This clonotype was detected ten times or more. The chain links TRBV14 to TRBJ1-3; the D gene is possibly TRBD1 (6 bases). CDR1 and CDR2 from the germline V gene are SGHDN and FVKESK. The CDR3 is 19 amino acids. Trimming removed 0 bases at V and 0 bases at J, with 18 bases between. The CDR3 loop is CASSQDWGAPSSSGNTIYF. CDR3 coding DNA: TGTGCCAGCAGCCAAGATTGGGGGGCGCCGTCCTCCTCTGGAAACACCATATATTTT.

This clonotype was picked up many times. J is TRBJ2-2 and V is TRBV20-1, with D perhaps assigned TRBD1 or TRBD2 (5 bases each). Germline CDR1 is DFQATT and CDR2 is SNEGSKA (reference sequence). This CDR3 spans 13 amino acids. Deletions cut 3 bases from V and 6 bases from J, with 11 bases between. CDR3: CSARNGGAGELFF. CDR3 nucleotide sequence: TGCAGTGCTAGGAATGGGGGAGCCGGGGAGCTGTTTTTT.

The V call is TRBV6-1, the J call TRBJ2-7; the D gene is possibly TRBD1 (6 bases). This CDR3 is built from 13 residues. V was pared by 8 bases and J by 0 bases, with 11 bases between. Germline CDR1 MNHNS, CDR2 SASEGT. CDR3 amino acids: CASLGQRSYEQYF. CDR3 in DNA: TGTGCCAGCTTGGGACAACGCTCCTACGAGCAGTACTTC.

In this sample, this clonotype turned up many times. A read error is possible here, since a much larger clone lies one base away. The CDR3 sequence: CASSTGAGSYEQYF. The CDR3 DNA is TGTGCCAGCAGTACAGGAGCGGGGTCCTACGAGCAGTACTTC. V is TRBV25-1 and J is TRBJ2-7; 7 bases fit TRBD2. The CDR3 contains 14 residues. CDR1 and CDR2 from the germline V gene are MGHDK and SYGVNS. The V gene end was trimmed by 5 bases and the J gene end by 1 base; junction bases not matched to a gene: 5.

The rearrangement uses TRBV5-1 and TRBJ2-7; 9 nucleotides align to TRBD1. The V and J ends lost 1 base and 4 bases, in that order; junction bases with no gene match: 6. Looked up from germline, CDR1 is SGHRS and CDR2 is YFSETQ. The CDR3 loop spans 15 amino acids. The CDR3 DNA is TGCGCCAGCAGCTTGACCCCGGGACAGGGTTACGAGCAGTACTTC. It codes for CASSLTPGQGYEQYF.

This clonotype came up many times. The V gene is TRBV7-9, the J gene TRBJ2-1; 8 nucleotides agree with TRBD2. The CDR3 is 16 residues long. In germline, CDR1 is SEHNR, CDR2 FQNEAQ (reference sequence). V lost 5 bases to trimming and J lost 7 bases; unmatched junction nucleotides: 13. The CDR3 sequence: CASSRGLAWKGNEQFF. Written as DNA, the CDR3 is TGTGCCAGCAGCCGAGGACTAGCCTGGAAGGGAAATGAGCAGTTCTTC.

This clonotype appeared many times. The J gene is TRBJ1-5, the V gene TRBV6-1; D remains ambiguous. V lost 3 bases, J lost 5 bases, and 5 bases lay in between. The germline gives CDR1 MNHNS, CDR2 SASEGT. CDR3 length equals 12 residues. CDR3 region: CASSDLYQPQHF. The CDR3 region has the DNA TGTGCCAGCAGTGATCTCTATCAGCCCCAGCATTTT.

Ten or more counts support this clonotype. The chain employs TRBV20-1 and TRBJ2-7; D possibly corresponds to TRBD2 (6 bases). CDR1 and CDR2 from the germline V gene are DFQATT and SNEGSKA (reference sequence). The CDR3 is 14 amino acids. Trimming removed 6 bases from V and 2 bases from J, with 17 bases in between. CDR3 amino acids: CSAIKEGRPYEQYF. The CDR3, as DNA: TGCAGTGCCATTAAGGAGGGCCGACCCTACGAGCAGTACTTC.

This clonotype has at least ten counts. The J gene is TRBJ2-2, the V gene TRBV6-6; the D is unclear. The CDR3 length is 13 residues. Trimming cost V 6 bases and J 2 bases, with 7 bases left between them. Germline V CDR1 and CDR2: MNHNY, SVGAGI (reference sequence). The CDR3 region has the DNA TGTGCCAGCAGACCCACTAACACCGGGGAGCTGTTTTTT. Translated, it gives CASRPTNTGELFF.

The V gene is TRBV5-1, the J gene TRBJ2-3, with TRBD2 matching 10 bases. This CDR3 is 16 amino acids long. Germline-derived CDR1 and CDR2 are SGHRS and YFSETQ. V gave up 4 bases and J gave up 0 bases; unmatched junction bases: 5. The chain's CDR3 is CASSLPTSGSTDTQYF. Here the CDR3 DNA reads TGCGCCAGCAGCCTGCCGACTAGCGGGAGCACAGATACGCAGTATTTT. The whole variable domain, filled in from reference TRBV5-1 and TRBJ2-3, reads KAGVTQTPRYLIKTRGQQVTLSCSPISGHRSVSWYQQTPGQGLQFLFEYFSETQRNKGNFPGRFSGRQFSNSRSEMNVSTLELGDSALYLCASSLPTSGSTDTQYFGPGTRLTVL.

Many counts were recorded for this clonotype. The gene calls are TRBV15 and TRBJ2-1, with D unresolved. CDR1 LNHNV and CDR2 YYDKDF come from the germline V gene (reference sequence). There are 12 residues in the CDR3. Trimming took 3 bases from V and 7 from J, leaving 7 bases between them. CDR3 residues: CATSSAKNEQFF. CDR3 nucleotide sequence: TGTGCCACCAGCAGCGCGAAAAATGAGCAGTTCTTC.

The CDR3 bases are TGTGCCAGCAGTGAAGGGCGTCACCCGAGCTCCTACAATGAGCAGTTCTTC. It specifies CASSEGRHPSSYNEQFF. V usage is TRBV6-1 and J usage is TRBJ2-1; D remains unclear. V dropped 1 base and J dropped 0 bases, with 13 bases sitting between them. The CDR3 is made up of 17 amino acids. CDR1 MNHNS and CDR2 SASEGT come from the germline V gene.

This clonotype was seen ten or more times. V and J are TRBV5-1 and TRBJ2-7; D perhaps matches TRBD2 (7 bases). Germline CDR1 SGHRS, CDR2 YFSETQ. CDR3 length: 15 amino acids. The germline V and J ends were trimmed by 5 bases and 3 bases, with 18 bases remaining between them. In DNA form, the CDR3 reads TGCGCCAGCAGACTCGATGAGGGGGGGTACTACGAGCAGTACTTC. It yields the protein CASRLDEGGYYEQYF.

The chain joins TRBV20-1 to TRBJ2-7; the match to TRBD2 covers 9 bases. Germline CDR1 reads DFQATT; CDR2 reads SNEGSKA (reference sequence). Germline trimming cut 2 bases from V and 7 bases from J; bases unmatched to any gene: 21. This CDR3 region has 18 residues. This CDR3 reads CSARPRRPLAGRLREQYF. The CDR3 DNA reads as TGCAGTGCTAGACCCCGCCGTCCTCTAGCGGGGCGCCTACGTGAGCAGTACTTC.

This clonotype was seen many times. The chain employs TRBV5-1 and TRBJ2-5; no reliable D call. V was trimmed by 0 bases and J by 2 bases, leaving 8 bases between them. The CDR3 runs to 14 residues. Germline CDR1 reads SGHRS; CDR2 reads YFSETQ. The CDR3 coding sequence is TGCGCCAGCAGCTTGGTTGGGATACAAGAGACCCAGTACTTC. Translating gives CASSLVGIQETQYF.

This chain links TRBV20-1 with TRBJ2-1, with 9 bases aligning to TRBD1. CDR3 length equals 15 residues. Germline trimming cut 6 bases from V and 6 bases from J; bases unmatched to any gene: 12. Germline assignment: CDR1 DFQATT and CDR2 SNEGSKA (reference sequence). The CDR3 DNA reads as TGCAGTGCCCGACGCCGGGACAGGGCGATCAATGAGCAGTTCTTC. Translating it yields CSARRRDRAINEQFF.

This clonotype was observed many times. This chain joins TRBV20-1 and TRBJ1-2; a possible D gene is TRBD1 (6 bases). Germline assignment: CDR1 DFQATT and CDR2 SNEGSKA (reference sequence). The CDR3 consists of 14 residues. This CDR3 is CSRRDSTGADGYTF. CDR3 coding DNA: TGCAGCAGACGTGATTCGACGGGGGCGGATGGCTACACCTTC.

This clonotype has a count of ten or more. This chain connects TRBV5-1 to TRBJ2-5, with a possible D match to TRBD1 (5 bases). Trimming took 0 bases from V and 3 from J, leaving 12 bases between them. This CDR3 contains 15 residues. From germline, CDR1 is SGHRS and CDR2 YFSETQ. CDR3 sequence: CASSLALDIKETQYF. The CDR3 nucleotides read TGCGCCAGCAGCTTGGCTCTGGACATCAAAGAGACCCAGTACTTC.

This clonotype came up many times. V is TRBV20-1 and J is TRBJ2-2; 7 nucleotides agree with TRBD2. This CDR3 comprises 15 residues. Germline CDR1 and CDR2: DFQATT and SNEGSKA (reference sequence). The ends lost 5 bases at V and 7 bases at J; junction bases unmatched: 13. CDR3 sequence reads: CSAGMGGAGIGELFF. For the CDR3, the DNA is TGCAGTGCTGGGATGGGAGGGGCTGGAATCGGGGAGCTGTTTTTT.